This T cell receptor (beta chain) was recovered during a study of vaccination effects on CD4 cells after COVID-19. Study-wide points: Clonal contraction was marked in infection- and vaccine-induced clones late after vaccination.

Per germline, CDR1 SGHNT and CDR2 YYREEE (reference sequence). Deletions cut 4 bases from V and 0 bases from J, with 13 bases between. The CDR3 loop spans 16 amino acids. Using viral peptide pools, the ViraFEST assay grew out antigen-specific CD4+ T cells prior to sequencing. With approximately 9 days of culture completed, CD4+ T cells were isolated. Recipients of the vaccine had no prior SARS-CoV-2 infection and negative nucleocapsid antibodies. Generated by immunoSEQ multiplex PCR, the TCRdb table keeps only in-frame clones and is missing some. This sample has tens of thousands of clones; about 74% occur once, and the top ten carry 3% to 4%. Remarks on this clone: Its antigen is unknown.

This receptor was obtained from a human donor who received a COVID-19 vaccine. This material consisted of CD4+ T cells from PBMCs cultured with SARS-CoV-2 spike peptides, taken before COVID-19 vaccination. The chain combines TRBV5-4 with TRBJ2-2; no clear D gene. CDR3 DNA sequence: TGTGCCAGCAGCCCACCGAGTCCTACGAACACCGGGGAGCTGTTTTTT. This codes for CASSPPSPTNTGELFF.